Listed below are T cell receptor beta chains from one sample, sequenced in a study of blood T cell repertoires in COVID-19. Some clones are missing from TCRdb's copy, which holds only in-frame ones; the method was immunoSEQ multiplex PCR. Here the sample spans 250,000 to 350,000 clones, approximately 85% being singletons. The sequenced material came from peripheral blood. Receptors were obtained from a human donor with COVID-19, enrolled during active disease. The donor label of this sample is uncertain. CDR3s include the opening cysteine and the closing phenylalanine or tryptophan. The D gene is left open where the match is weak. Clone size is given for some rows only: seen once, a few or many times, or a class if the clone is expanded.

clone_size | j_call | v_call | d_call | cdr3_aa | cdr3_nt
once | TRBJ2-2 | TRBV6-6 | TRBD1 | CASSYRQGVDTGELFF | TGTGCCAGCAGTTACAGACAGGGAGTGGACACCGGGGAGCTGTTTTTT
- | TRBJ2-7 | TRBV20-1 | TRBD1 | CSAGDSYEQYF | TGCAGTGCTGGGGACAGCTACGAGCAGTACTTC
- | TRBJ2-5 | TRBV7-7 | - | CASSSLGFGAQETQYF | TGTGCTAGCAGCTCCCTGGGTTTTGGGGCCCAAGAGACCCAGTACTTC
- | TRBJ1-1 | TRBV7-9 | - | CASSLEGGRTPPLAPGF | TGTGCCAGCAGCTTAGAGGGGGGGCGGACTCCCCCTTTGGCCCCGGGGTTT
- | TRBJ2-7 | TRBV6-5 | TRBD2 | CASGSGRAGGQYF | TGTGCCAGCGGTAGCGGGAGGGCCGGGGGGCAGTACTTC
- | TRBJ2-2 | TRBV10-3 | - | CAIRSSQANTGELFF | TGTGCCATCAGATCTAGCCAGGCGAACACCGGGGAGCTGTTTTTT
- | TRBJ1-2 | TRBV6-5 | - | CASRLIGVNGYTF | TGTGCCAGCAGGTTAATCGGGGTGAATGGCTACACCTTC
- | TRBJ1-1 | TRBV7-8 | - | CASSLAGSSMNTEAFF | TGTGCCAGCAGCTTAGCGGGCAGTTCTATGAACACTGAAGCTTTCTTT
- | TRBJ1-2 | TRBV29-1 | - | CSVVVQVNYGYTF | TGCAGCGTTGTTGTCCAGGTGAACTATGGCTACACCTTC
- | TRBJ2-7 | TRBV9 | - | CASSVSIAASYEQYF | TGTGCCAGCAGCGTATCGATAGCGGCCTCCTACGAGCAGTACTTC
- | TRBJ1-1 | TRBV7-8 | - | CASSLGPVGVTEAFF | TGTGCCAGCAGCTTAGGTCCTGTAGGAGTTACTGAAGCTTTCTTT
- | TRBJ1-1 | TRBV6-5 | - | CASSYPGTGGGTEAFF | TGTGCCAGCAGTTACCCCGGGACGGGAGGAGGCACTGAAGCTTTCTTT
- | TRBJ1-1 | TRBV29-1 | - | CSVEEGGVGAEAFF | TGCAGCGTTGAAGAGGGAGGGGTTGGGGCTGAAGCTTTCTTT
- | TRBJ1-5 | TRBV20-1 | - | CSASETISNQPQHF | TGCAGTGCTAGTGAGACAATTAGCAATCAGCCCCAGCATTTT
- | TRBJ1-1 | TRBV19 | TRBD1 | CASSLDRETEAFF | TGTGCCAGCAGTCTCGACAGGGAGACTGAAGCTTTCTTT
- | TRBJ2-1 | TRBV12-3/TRBV12-4 | - | CASSWGDYNEQFF | TGTGCCAGCAGCTGGGGCGATTACAATGAGCAGTTCTTC